The next 27 T cell receptor beta chains were all read from a single sample in a study of blood T cell repertoires in COVID-19. The table came from immunoSEQ multiplex PCR; TCRdb's copy has only in-frame clones and leaves some out. The repertoire has roughly 100,000 clones, about nine tenths of them found once; the top ten carry approximately 15%. The sample taken for sequencing was peripheral blood. The receptors come from a man in his forties or fifties with acute or convalescent COVID-19.

This clone was seen only once. The chain carries TRBV7-6 and TRBJ2-2; TRBD2 agrees at 7 bases. The J segment lost 4 bases and the V segment lost 0 bases, leaving 2 bases of the junction unmatched. The germline CDR1 and CDR2 sequences are SGHVS and FNYEAQ. The CDR3 has 15 amino acids. CDR3 amino acids: CASSLAGGSTGELFF. The DNA for the CDR3 is TGTGCCAGCAGCTTAGCGGGAGGGAGCACCGGGGAGCTGTTTTTT.

The table lists this clone with a few counts. The chain combines TRBV9 with TRBJ2-7, with 8 bases identical to TRBD1. The CDR3 contains 13 residues. V was clipped by 4 bases and J by 7 bases; unmatched bases: 7. Germline V gene sequence: CDR1 SGDLS, CDR2 YYNGEE. CDR3 loop: CASSPDRVGEQYF. The CDR3 DNA reads TGTGCCAGCAGCCCGGACAGGGTGGGGGAGCAGTACTTC.

This sequence joins TRBV9 and TRBJ2-1; possibly TRBD1 for D (5 bases). The CDR3 totals 16 residues. Trimming removed 0 bases from V and 7 bases from J, with 17 bases in between. Germline CDR1 and CDR2: SGDLS and YYNGEE. The DNA of the CDR3 is TGTGCCAGCAGCGTAGGGGGCGGCAGGGCCGGGAATGAGCAGTTCTTC. Protein: CASSVGGGRAGNEQFF.

The CDR3: CASSYLESRREQFF. In DNA form, the CDR3 reads TGTGCCAGCAGTTACCTTGAGTCTAGGCGTGAGCAGTTCTTC. This chain joins TRBV6-2 or TRBV6-3 and TRBJ2-1; the D is unclear. This CDR3 comprises 14 residues. The V gene's germline CDR1 is MNHEY and CDR2 SVGEGT. Trimming took off 2 bases at V and 9 bases at J, with 14 bases between the two ends.

This chain joins TRBV2 and TRBJ2-4; maybe TRBD1 (5 bases). Germline V lookup: CDR1 SNHLY, CDR2 FYNNEI. Trimming cost V 6 bases and J 0 bases, with 12 bases left between them. This CDR3 has 15 residues. The chain's CDR3 is CASSPVGLAKNIQYF. The CDR3 DNA follows: TGTGCCAGCAGCCCTGTGGGGCTAGCCAAAAACATTCAGTACTTC.

The chain carries TRBV5-6 and TRBJ2-5, with D possibly matching TRBD1 (6 bases). V shed 3 bases and J shed 5 bases, with 17 bases lying between them. This CDR3 comprises 15 residues. CDR1 is SGHDT and CDR2 is YYEEEE in the germline V gene. The CDR3 spells CASSWDTRGMETQYF. CDR3 in DNA: TGTGCCAGCAGCTGGGACACCCGTGGGATGGAGACCCAGTACTTC.

V is TRBV2 and J is TRBJ1-2; TRBD1 matches 10 bases. The germline gives CDR1 SNHLY, CDR2 FYNNEI. The CDR3 is 14 amino acids. V trimming: 7 bases; J trimming: 5 bases; junction bases outside the gene matches: 7. CDR3 nucleotides: TGTGCCAGCAACACCGGGACAGGGGCTTATGGCTACACCTTC. Its protein is CASNTGTGAYGYTF. The variable domain in full, completed from reference TRBV2 and TRBJ1-2, reads EPEVTQTPSHQVTQMGQEVILRCVPISNHLYFYWYRQILGQKVEFLVSFYNNEISEKSEIFDDQFSVERPDGSNFTLKIRSTKLEDSAMYFCASNTGTGAYGYTFGSGTRLTVV.

The chain combines TRBV27 with TRBJ1-6; tentatively, D is TRBD1 (6 bases). CDR3 length: 17 amino acids. The germline V gene encodes CDR1 MNHEY and CDR2 SMNVEV (reference sequence). The V and J ends lost 1 base and 10 bases respectively, with 20 bases between them. The CDR3 here is CASSLLLGTTKGSPLHF. DNA of the CDR3: TGTGCCAGCAGTTTATTGCTAGGGACAACCAAGGGCTCACCCCTCCACTTT.

The chain couples TRBV6-5 to TRBJ1-4; D is perhaps TRBD1 (5 bases). Germline V gene lookup returns CDR1 MNHEY and CDR2 SVGAGI. This CDR3 has 16 residues. Deletions cut 0 bases from V and 8 bases from J, with 16 bases between. CDR3 in amino acids: CASSYSNRRDREKLFF. The CDR3 DNA sequence: TGTGCCAGCAGTTACTCGAATCGCAGGGATCGCGAAAAACTGTTTTTT.

The chain links TRBV2 to TRBJ2-7, with a tentative D call TRBD2 (5 bases). With 1 base removed from V and 3 bases from J, the gap between germline ends came to 7 bases. Germline values: CDR1 SNHLY, CDR2 FYNNEI. The CDR3 contains 13 residues. CDR3 region: CASSEGGLYEQYF. Written as DNA, the CDR3 is TGTGCCAGCAGTGAAGGCGGGCTCTACGAGCAGTACTTC.

The chain uses TRBV5-6 and TRBJ1-2, with 8 positions matching TRBD1. J gave up 4 bases and V 0 bases, and 5 bases lay outside the gene matches. The CDR3 extends over 15 amino acids. Germline loops: CDR1 SGHDT, CDR2 YYEEEE. The CDR3: CASSLAYRGTYGYTF. CDR3 nucleotide sequence: TGTGCCAGCAGCTTGGCGTACAGGGGGACCTATGGCTACACCTTC.

The gene calls are TRBV11-3 and TRBJ2-1; 7 bases agree with TRBD2. V lost 3 bases and J lost 7; bases outside the gene matches: 9. The germline V gene has CDR1 SGHNT and CDR2 YENEEA. The CDR3 extends over 15 amino acids. For the CDR3, the DNA is TGTGCCAGCAGCTTTGGGGGGGTAAACTATAATGAGCAGTTCTTC. It yields the protein CASSFGGVNYNEQFF.

This chain connects TRBV29-1 to TRBJ2-3, with 8 bases matching TRBD2. Germline trimming cut 7 bases from V and 7 bases from J; bases unmatched to any gene: 7. The CDR3 loop spans 12 amino acids. From germline, CDR1 is SQVTM and CDR2 ANQGSEA. The CDR3 reads CSARTSRNTQYF. CDR3 nucleotides: TGCAGCGCCCGGACTAGCAGAAATACGCAGTATTTT.

The J gene is TRBJ2-7, the V gene TRBV25-1; 8 bases are shared with TRBD1. The CDR3 spans 15 residues. Germline assignment: CDR1 MGHDK and CDR2 SYGVNS. Trimming took 3 bases from V and 2 from J; bases not matched to a gene: 6. CDR3 coding DNA: TGTGCCAGCAGTGACATGGGACAGGTTCCCTACGAGCAGTACTTC. Translation: CASSDMGQVPYEQYF.

This chain links TRBV2 with TRBJ2-7, with D hard to call. This CDR3 region has 13 residues. Trimming left V 7 bases short and J 5 bases short, with 15 bases between. Germline CDR1 and CDR2: SNHLY and FYNNEI. This CDR3 reads CASTRAYLDEQYF. As DNA, the CDR3 is TGTGCCAGCACCAGAGCCTACCTAGACGAGCAGTACTTC.

The chain uses TRBV9 and TRBJ1-2; D unresolved. The length of the CDR3 is 17 residues. Trimming left V 2 bases short and J 4 bases short, with 21 bases between. Germline CDR1 is SGDLS and CDR2 is YYNGEE. The CDR3 reads CASSVRPAPSQIYGYTF. CDR3 coding DNA: TGTGCCAGCAGCGTTAGGCCAGCCCCTAGTCAGATCTATGGCTACACCTTC.

This sequence joins TRBV7-9 and TRBJ2-7, with a tentative D call TRBD2 (5 bases). Trimming shortened V by 7 bases and J by 5 bases, and 18 bases separated the two germline ends. The CDR3 contains 14 residues. The V gene's germline CDR1 is SEHNR and CDR2 FQNEAQ (reference sequence). CDR3 residues: CASIDFGEADEQYF. For the CDR3, the DNA is TGTGCCAGCATTGATTTTGGGGAAGCGGACGAGCAGTACTTC.

This clone occurred once. The rearrangement uses TRBV18 and TRBJ2-3; no reliable D call. The CDR3 spans 12 residues. Between the trimmed V and J ends, which lost 3 bases and 6 bases, there was a span of 7 bases. Germline CDR1 KGHSH, CDR2 LQKENI. The CDR3 loop reads CASSPMEDTQYF. The CDR3 DNA is TGTGCCAGCTCACCCATGGAGGATACGCAGTATTTT.

The rearrangement links TRBV4-1 to TRBJ2-2; tentatively, D is TRBD1 (6 bases). The germline V gene encodes CDR1 MGHRA and CDR2 YSYEKL. The CDR3 runs to 13 residues. Trimming cost V 2 bases and J 6 bases, with 7 bases left between them. The CDR3 DNA reads TGCGCCAGCAGCCAAAGGACAGCCGGGGAGCTGTTTTTT. Translation gives CASSQRTAGELFF.

The chain uses TRBV10-1 and TRBJ2-3; tentatively, D is TRBD1 (5 bases). This CDR3 contains 15 residues. Germline values: CDR1 WNHNN, CDR2 SYGVQD (reference sequence). The V end was cut by 3 bases, the J end by 2 bases, with 12 bases between. CDR3 bases: TGCGCCAGCAGTGATGATATAGGGGCCACAGATACGCAGTATTTT. Its protein product is CASSDDIGATDTQYF.

V gene TRBV5-1 combines with J gene TRBJ2-1; no reliable D call. The CDR3 runs to 17 residues. Trimming cost V 0 bases and J 0 bases, with 13 bases left between them. The germline gives CDR1 SGHRS, CDR2 YFSETQ. CDR3 region: CASSLGRQANSYNEQFF. The CDR3 nucleotides read TGCGCCAGCAGCTTGGGCCGTCAGGCGAACTCCTACAATGAGCAGTTCTTC.

In this sample, this clone turned up once. The chain is built from TRBV24-1 and TRBJ2-5; TRBD1 matches 10 bases. The ends lost 3 bases at V and 2 bases at J; junction bases unmatched: 2. This CDR3 spans 15 amino acids. Germline V CDR1 and CDR2: KGHDR, SFDVKD. Written as DNA, the CDR3 is TGTGCCACCAGTGATGGGGACAGGGGACAAGAGACCCAGTACTTC. Residues: CATSDGDRGQETQYF.

V usage is TRBV7-9 and J usage is TRBJ1-5; 10 nucleotides agree with TRBD1. Germline assignment: CDR1 SEHNR and CDR2 FQNEAQ (reference sequence). The CDR3 consists of 15 residues. The V segment lost 5 bases and the J segment 2 bases; nucleotides outside the gene matches: 3. CDR3 sequence: CASSPGTGGNQPQHF. CDR3 nucleotide sequence: TGTGCCAGCAGCCCGGGGACAGGGGGCAATCAGCCCCAGCATTTT.

The V gene is TRBV27, the J gene TRBJ2-1; 8 bases line up with TRBD2. Germline CDR1 MNHEY, CDR2 SMNVEV (reference sequence). Trimming took 5 bases from V and 3 from J; bases not matched to a gene: 9. The CDR3 is 16 amino acids. The CDR3 loop is CASSAGGGPGYNEQFF. CDR3 nucleotides: TGTGCCAGCAGTGCGGGGGGAGGGCCGGGCTACAATGAGCAGTTCTTC.

The genes are TRBV3-1 (or the pseudogene TRBV3-2) and TRBJ2-7; a weak D match, TRBD1 (5 bases). V lost 1 base and J 4 bases, leaving 14 bases between the germline ends. Germline CDR1 reads LGHDT; CDR2 reads YNNKEL (reference sequence). The CDR3 runs 15 residues. In DNA, the CDR3 is TGTGCCAGCAGCCAAGGACCAACGAAGGGGTACGAGCAGTACTTC. It is translated as CASSQGPTKGYEQYF.

The chain is built from TRBV28 and TRBJ2-4, with TRBD2 matching over 16 bases. This CDR3 is built from 16 residues. V dropped 6 bases and J dropped 8; count of bases not matched to a gene: 7. CDR1 is MDHEN and CDR2 is SYDVKM in the germline V gene. The CDR3 here is CASSSPGTSGRDIQYF. The CDR3 DNA sequence: TGTGCCAGCAGCTCTCCCGGGACTAGCGGGAGGGACATTCAGTACTTC. Variable domain in full (rest from reference TRBV28 and TRBJ2-4): DVKVTQSSRYLVKRTGEKVFLECVQDMDHENMFWYRQDPGLGLRLIYFSYDVKMKEKGDIPEGYSVSREKKERFSLILESASTNQTSMYLCASSSPGTSGRDIQYFGAGTRLSVL.

This clone has a count of ten or more. The gene calls are TRBV10-1 and TRBJ2-1; TRBD2 is a possible D gene (6 bases). V dropped 4 bases and J dropped 4 bases, with 8 bases sitting between them. The CDR3 is 13 residues long. The V gene's germline CDR1 is WNHNN and CDR2 SYGVQD (reference sequence). The CDR3 nucleotides are TGCGCCAGCAGTGTTAGCGGATACAATGAGCAGTTCTTC. Protein sequence: CASSVSGYNEQFF.